Here is one TCR beta chain with its context. The antigen is undetermined. TCRdb's copy holds only in-frame clones and misses some; the assay was immunoSEQ multiplex PCR. This table has 28,000 or so clones, roughly 77% appearing once. The time point here: cycle 4 day 1 (C4D1), after around six weeks of nivolumab. Relapses following autologous stem cell transplantation were seen in all patients, with brentuximab vedotin exposure varying. This entry is derived from a study of PD-1 blockade in classical Hodgkin lymphoma. Turning to the study itself: Every 2 weeks, patients had 3 mg/kg nivolumab intravenously. Findings and limits, study-wide: Whereas CD4+ TCR diversity had risen significantly by C4D1, CD8+ TCR diversity had not. The study reported lower baseline TCR diversity in newly diagnosed patients than in healthy donors. Complete responders had baseline diversity similar to newly diagnosed patients.

With 0 bases removed from V and 6 bases from J, the gap between germline ends came to 11 bases. Germline CDR1 and CDR2: LNHDA and SQIVND (reference sequence). This CDR3 comprises 14 residues. This clonotype was obtained from a human donor with classical Hodgkin lymphoma. J is TRBJ1-1 and V is TRBV19; possibly TRBD1 for D (5 bases). The sequenced sample was peripheral blood mononuclear cells (PBMCs), obtained before the fourth cycle of nivolumab. Here the CDR3 reads CASSIEMGRAEAFF. The CDR3 region has the DNA TGTGCCAGTAGTATAGAGATGGGGCGAGCTGAAGCTTTCTTT.